This T cell receptor (beta chain) was recovered during a study of T cell responses to AZD1222 COVID-19 vaccine. As regards this clone: Its antigen remains unknown.

Sequencing used immunoSEQ multiplex PCR; TCRdb keeps in-frame clones, though not all of them. The profile shows 100,000 or so clones, around 94% of them singletons. Overall study results and limits: Only a handful of people who got AZD1222 tested seropositive at baseline.

The germline V gene encodes CDR1 MNHEY and CDR2 SVGAGI. The CDR3 runs to 14 residues. Trimming took off 7 bases at V and 2 bases at J, with 12 bases between the two ends. The TCR originated in an adult in good health. Sequencing used peripheral blood, obtained on day 0 of AZD1222 vaccination. This sequence joins TRBV6-5 and TRBJ1-5, with TRBD1 as a possible D gene (6 bases). The CDR3, as DNA: TGTGCCAGCACCCCAGGGGTAGGCAATCAGCCCCAGCATTTT. Its translation: CASTPGVGNQPQHF.